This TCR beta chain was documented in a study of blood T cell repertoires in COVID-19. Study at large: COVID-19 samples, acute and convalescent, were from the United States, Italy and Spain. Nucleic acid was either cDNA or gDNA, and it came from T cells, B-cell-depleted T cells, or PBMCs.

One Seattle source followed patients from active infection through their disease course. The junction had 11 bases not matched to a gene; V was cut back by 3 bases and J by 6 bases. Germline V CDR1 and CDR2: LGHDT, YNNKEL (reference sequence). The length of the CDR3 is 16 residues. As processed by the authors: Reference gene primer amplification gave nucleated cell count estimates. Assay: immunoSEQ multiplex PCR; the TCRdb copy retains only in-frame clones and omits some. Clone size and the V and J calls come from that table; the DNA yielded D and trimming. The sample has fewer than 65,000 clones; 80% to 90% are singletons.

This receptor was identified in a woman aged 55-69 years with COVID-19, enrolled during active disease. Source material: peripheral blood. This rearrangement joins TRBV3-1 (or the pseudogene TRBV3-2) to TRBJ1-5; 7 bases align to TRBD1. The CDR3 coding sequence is TGTGCCAGCAGCCATTTCCGGTCCAGGGGGGTTCAGCCCCAGCATTTT. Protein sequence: CASSHFRSRGVQPQHF.